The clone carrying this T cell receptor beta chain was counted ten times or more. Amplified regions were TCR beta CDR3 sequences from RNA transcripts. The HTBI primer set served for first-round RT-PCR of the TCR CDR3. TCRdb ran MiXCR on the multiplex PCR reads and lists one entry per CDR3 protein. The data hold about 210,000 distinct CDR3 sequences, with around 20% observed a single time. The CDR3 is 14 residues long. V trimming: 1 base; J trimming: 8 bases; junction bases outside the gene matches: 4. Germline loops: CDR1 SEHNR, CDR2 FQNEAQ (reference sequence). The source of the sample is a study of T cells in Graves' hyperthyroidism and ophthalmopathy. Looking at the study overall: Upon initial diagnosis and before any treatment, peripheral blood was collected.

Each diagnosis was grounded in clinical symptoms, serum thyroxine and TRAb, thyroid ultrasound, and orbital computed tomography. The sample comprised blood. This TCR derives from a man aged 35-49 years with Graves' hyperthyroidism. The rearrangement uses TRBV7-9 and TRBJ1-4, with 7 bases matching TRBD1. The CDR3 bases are TGTGCCAGCAGCTTAGGACAGGGTATCGAAAAACTGTTTTTT. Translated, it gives CASSLGQGIEKLFF.